This TCR beta chain was observed in a study of neurological immune-mediated disorders. The sample holds many counts of this clonotype. Time point meaning: longitudinal time-point 3. 5'RACE employing 10-nucleotide random UMIs yielded the cDNA. TCRdb re-called the 5' RACE reads with MiXCR, one entry per CDR3 protein. The table includes tens of thousands of distinct CDR3 sequences, 6.5% to 8.5% detected once. V lost 3 bases and J lost 7, with 19 bases in between. Germline lookup yields CDR1 LGHNA and CDR2 YSLEER. The CDR3 length is 17 residues. Sequencing was carried out using PBMCs. The chain links TRBV4-3 to TRBJ1-6; D unclear. This TCR came from a woman in her thirties or forties in good health. The CDR3 DNA is TGCGCCAGCAGCCACGGCCGCGGCGGGAAGTGGAATTCACCCCTCCACTTT. It translates to CASSHGRGGKWNSPLHF.